What follows are 11 T cell receptor beta chains derived from one specimen sequenced in a study of Ad26.COV2.S vaccination and SARS-CoV-2 variants. This table comes from immunoSEQ multiplex PCR, and its TCRdb copy is limited to in-frame clones, with some not included. The sample lists around 300,000 clones, under 90% seen once, with 4.5% to 7% in the top ten. As for treatment: some 19 received Ad26.COV2.S at low or high dose, single or two shots; roughly five received placebo; per-sample allocation not given. Samples were taken on day 63 after the first vaccine or placebo injection. The sequenced sample was peripheral blood, obtained in a trial of Ad26.COV2.S vaccine versus placebo. Every receptor here comes from a person aged 18 to 59 who received the Ad26.COV2.S COVID-19 vaccine or a placebo.

V and J are TRBV30 and TRBJ2-7; TRBD1 is a possible D gene (7 bases). There are 14 residues in the CDR3. Germline CDR1 is GTSNPN and CDR2 is SVGIG (reference sequence). The V end lost 1 base, the J end lost 7 bases, and 17 bases lay between the germline ends. CDR3 in amino acids: CAWSARQGLGEQYV. CDR3 coding DNA: TGTGCCTGGAGTGCCCGACAGGGACTGGGTGAGCAGTACGTC.

The chain is built from TRBV7-9 and TRBJ2-5, with 7 bases that match TRBD2. The germline CDR1 and CDR2 sequences are SEHNR and FQNEAQ (reference sequence). CDR3 length: 15 amino acids. Trimming cost V 5 bases and J 3 bases; bases outside gene matches: 9. CDR3 DNA: TGTGCCAGCAGCCCCCACGGGGCGGGGGAAGAGACCCAGTACTTC. Its protein product is CASSPHGAGEETQYF.

This chain uses TRBV5-1 with TRBJ1-1, with a weak D call TRBD1 (5 bases). CDR1 SGHRS and CDR2 YFSETQ come from the germline V gene. Trimming shortened V by 1 base and J by 1 base, and 8 bases separated the two germline ends. This CDR3 has 14 amino acids. The CDR3 DNA sequence: TGCGCCAGCAGCTTGCGAGGGGCGAACACTGAAGCTTTCTTT. It specifies CASSLRGANTEAFF.

A single count supports this clone. Other nucleotide sequences from this sample produce the same CDR3. The chain uses TRBV19 and TRBJ2-2; a weak D match, TRBD2 (5 bases). Germline assignment: CDR1 LNHDA and CDR2 SQIVND (reference sequence). The CDR3 is 15 amino acids. Trimming removed 1 base at V and 2 bases at J, with 8 bases between. The DNA of the CDR3 is TGTGCCAGTAGTATAGTAGGAGGAAACACCGGGGAGCTGTTTTTT. Amino acid sequence: CASSIVGGNTGELFF.

The V call is TRBV3-1 (or the pseudogene TRBV3-2), the J call TRBJ1-3, with D unclear. CDR3 length: 14 residues. Germline V gene data show CDR1 as LGHDT and CDR2 as YNNKEL (reference sequence). The ends were cut back, 2 bases at V and 4 bases at J, with 9 bases in the middle. The CDR3 bases are TGTGCCAGCAGCCAACGAGGTACCGGAAACACCATATATTTT. This sequence encodes CASSQRGTGNTIYF.

This clone was counted once. CDR3 DNA: TGTGCCAGCAGCGTGGACAGCTTCACAGATACGCAGTATTTT. Translation gives CASSVDSFTDTQYF. The chain combines TRBV9 with TRBJ2-3, with D perhaps TRBD1 (6 bases). V gave up 2 bases and J gave up 2 bases, with 9 bases separating them. The CDR3 is made up of 14 amino acids. CDR1 is SGDLS and CDR2 is YYNGEE in the germline V gene.

The gene calls are TRBV6-6 and TRBJ1-1; D may be TRBD1 (5 bases). Looked up from germline, CDR1 is MNHNY and CDR2 is SVGAGI (reference sequence). The CDR3 consists of 15 residues. Trimming stripped 0 bases from V and 5 bases from J, with 13 bases between. This CDR3 reads CASSYSQGGSTEAFF. The CDR3 DNA sequence: TGTGCCAGCAGTTACTCCCAGGGAGGAAGTACTGAAGCTTTCTTT.

V and J are TRBV5-1 and TRBJ1-1; D call uncertain. The CDR3 is 13 residues long. Germline CDR1 SGHRS, CDR2 YFSETQ. V lost 2 bases and J lost 5, with 10 bases in between. The CDR3 DNA reads TGCGCCAGCAGCTTAACTGAGGGAACTGAAGCTTTCTTT. Encoded protein: CASSLTEGTEAFF.

This chain connects TRBV7-9 to TRBJ2-2, with 8 bases identical to TRBD2. V shed 8 bases, J shed 6 bases, and the junction held 14 bases outside the gene matches. The CDR3 is 16 residues long. Looked up from germline, CDR1 is SEHNR and CDR2 is FQNEAQ (reference sequence). The CDR3 DNA is TGTGCCAGCGACGGCGGGAGGTTCCTTATAGCCGGGGAGCTGTTTTTT. Its protein product is CASDGGRFLIAGELFF.

The chain is built from TRBV15 and TRBJ1-5; no reliable D call. Germline loops: CDR1 LNHNV, CDR2 YYDKDF (reference sequence). The CDR3 is made up of 13 amino acids. Trimming cost V 9 bases and J 3 bases, with 12 bases left between them. The CDR3, as DNA: TGTGCCACGAGACCGGGCCCCAATCAGCCCCAGCATTTT. Amino acid sequence: CATRPGPNQPQHF.

The V gene is TRBV6-5, the J gene TRBJ1-1, with TRBD1 identical over 10 bases. V shed 2 bases, J shed 6 bases, and the junction held 3 bases outside the gene matches. This CDR3 is built from 14 residues. From germline, CDR1 is MNHEY and CDR2 SVGAGI. DNA of the CDR3: TGTGCCAGCAGTTACGGGACAGGGGTCGCTGAAGCTTTCTTT. Translating gives CASSYGTGVAEAFF.